Sequencing of this T cell receptor beta chain was carried out in a study of cytomegalovirus exposure and HLA in healthy donors. This clone was observed a handful of times. This CDR3 comprises 15 residues. CDR1 and CDR2 from the germline V gene are PRHDT and FYEKMQ (reference sequence). Trimming pared 5 bases from V and 5 bases from J, leaving 19 bases between. 13 Jbeta primers and 60 Vbeta primers were used for the PCR. This table comes from immunoSEQ multiplex PCR, and its TCRdb copy is limited to in-frame clones, with some not included. This table has 85,000 to 100,000 clones, 55% to 75% appearing once.

This receptor was identified in a man aged 60 to 75 in good health and CMV-seronegative. The J gene is TRBJ2-7, the V gene TRBV13; weak D call: TRBD1 (7 bases). The sequenced sample was PBMCs. Here the CDR3 DNA reads TGTGCCAGCAGCCCCCTCGATGGCAGGGGGGACGAGCAGTACTTC. Amino acid sequence: CASSPLDGRGDEQYF.